Listed here are 12 T cell receptor beta chains from one sample, sequenced in a study of T-cell reconstitution after alpha-beta-depleted transplantation in children (dated by TCRdb to 2016 to 2018). The library was prepared using PCR. Reads for this sample came from an Illumina HiSeq 2500. Molecular barcoding was employed in the preparation of TCR libraries, with unique molecular identifiers being used to normalize TCRbeta repertoire quantification. TCRdb trimmed public reads at Q25 via fastp, called clones via MiXCR and kept in-frame beta chains. One record per CDR3 amino acid sequence lists the most common genes and DNA. This sample lists 450,000 to 500,000 distinct CDR3 sequences; roughly an eighth were detected once. Of the sample, 4.5% to 6% falls within the top ten clones. Here the sequenced sample was PBMCs from the stem cell graft donor, taken from the stem cell graft. These TCRs come from a human donor who donated a stem cell graft to a child with combined immunodeficiency.

This rearrangement joins TRBV7-2 to TRBJ2-7; D uncertain. The germline gives CDR1 SGHTA, CDR2 FQGNSA. This CDR3 region has 15 residues. V was pared by 1 base and J by 4 bases, with 14 bases between. CDR3 protein: CASSLGTGWVYEQYF. The DNA of the CDR3 is TGTGCCAGCAGCTTAGGTACCGGCTGGGTATACGAGCAGTACTTC.

This clonotype was observed a few times. V and J are TRBV27 and TRBJ2-1, with D unclear. Trimming took off 3 bases at V and 2 bases at J, with 17 bases between the two ends. This CDR3 is built from 17 residues. CDR1 MNHEY and CDR2 SMNVEV come from the germline V gene (reference sequence). The CDR3 spells CASSFSRGPTAYNEQFF. CDR3 in DNA: TGTGCCAGCAGTTTTTCCCGTGGTCCTACAGCCTACAATGAGCAGTTCTTC.

This clonotype was picked up many times. The chain recombines TRBV7-9 with TRBJ2-1; D remains ambiguous. Germline values: CDR1 SEHNR, CDR2 FQNEAQ (reference sequence). V was shortened by 5 bases and J by 10 bases, with 15 bases between the two germline ends. The length of the CDR3 is 13 residues. CDR3 sequence (DNA): TGTGCCAGCAGCCCAACGCGTCTAGGAGAGCAGTTCTTC. Translating it yields CASSPTRLGEQFF.

This clonotype has a count of ten or more. V usage is TRBV9 and J usage is TRBJ2-1; 10 bases fit TRBD2. With V trimmed by 3 bases and J by 3 bases, 9 bases remained unmatched. The CDR3 loop spans 17 amino acids. From germline, CDR1 is SGDLS and CDR2 YYNGEE. For the CDR3, the DNA is TGTGCCAGCAGCGCGTTCACTAGCGGGAATAGCTACAATGAGCAGTTCTTC. Its translation is CASSAFTSGNSYNEQFF.

The chain employs TRBV9 and TRBJ2-2; D is ambiguous. Germline-derived CDR1 and CDR2 are SGDLS and YYNGEE. Trimming took off 1 base at V and 0 bases at J, with 10 bases between the two ends. CDR3 length: 16 amino acids. The CDR3 loop reads CASSVTFSANTGELFF. CDR3 in DNA: TGTGCCAGCAGCGTAACCTTCAGTGCGAACACCGGGGAGCTGTTTTTT. Full variable domain (remainder filled in from reference TRBV9 and TRBJ2-2): DSGVTQTPKHLITATGQRVTLRCSPRSGDLSVYWYQQSLDQGLQFLIQYYNGEERAKGNILERFSAQQFPDLHSELNLSSLELGDSALYFCASSVTFSANTGELFFGEGSRLTVL.

The rearrangement links TRBV5-1 to TRBJ1-3; D remains ambiguous. The CDR3 is made up of 15 amino acids. The V end lost 2 bases, the J end lost 0 bases, and 9 bases lay between the germline ends. From germline, CDR1 is SGHRS and CDR2 YFSETQ. The CDR3 sequence: CASSLSQSSGNTIYF. In nucleotides, the CDR3 is TGCGCCAGCAGCTTAAGCCAAAGCTCTGGAAACACCATATATTTT.

The chain recombines TRBV28 with TRBJ2-4; D possibly corresponds to TRBD2 (5 bases). V was clipped by 8 bases and J by 1 base, with 18 bases between them. Germline-derived CDR1 and CDR2 are MDHEN and SYDVKM. The CDR3 sequence is 16 residues long. This CDR3 reads CASGTEGVWAKNIQYF. DNA for the CDR3: TGTGCCAGCGGAACAGAGGGCGTATGGGCCAAAAACATTCAGTACTTC.

This clonotype has a single count. The chain employs TRBV28 and TRBJ1-2; D gene ambiguous. The CDR3 spans 11 residues. The V end was cut by 8 bases, the J end by 8 bases, with 12 bases between. The germline CDR1 and CDR2 sequences are MDHEN and SYDVKM. Written as DNA, the CDR3 is TGTGCCAGCGATTCGGGCCGGGGCTACACCTTC. It codes for CASDSGRGYTF.

This clonotype was detected many times. The chain carries TRBV19 and TRBJ1-2; tentatively, D is TRBD1 (5 bases). The CDR3 is 13 residues long. Trimming took off 8 bases at V and 4 bases at J, with 14 bases between the two ends. Germline CDR1 reads LNHDA; CDR2 reads SQIVND (reference sequence). The CDR3 coding sequence is TGTGCCAGTGGGTTCGGGGGAGGCTATGGCTACACCTTC. Its protein is CASGFGGGYGYTF.

V and J are TRBV4-3 and TRBJ2-2, with D possibly matching TRBD1 (5 bases). Germline CDR1 is LGHNA and CDR2 is YSLEER. Trimming left V 1 base short and J 7 bases short, with 13 bases between. The CDR3 length is 15 residues. This CDR3 is CASSQGAGMGGELFF. DNA for the CDR3: TGCGCCAGCAGCCAAGGGGCAGGGATGGGCGGGGAGCTGTTTTTT.

The rearrangement uses TRBV10-2 and TRBJ2-3; tentatively, D is TRBD2 (5 bases). Germline V gene data show CDR1 as WSHSY and CDR2 as SAAADI. The V end was cut by 1 base, the J end by 5 bases, with 7 bases between. CDR3 length: 13 amino acids. This chain's CDR3 is CASSELAGDTQYF. The CDR3 DNA sequence: TGCGCCAGCAGTGAGTTGGCGGGAGATACGCAGTATTTT.

This clonotype occurred many times. This rearrangement joins TRBV27 to TRBJ2-3; D not resolved. Germline V lookup: CDR1 MNHEY, CDR2 SMNVEV (reference sequence). The CDR3 loop spans 13 amino acids. Trimming took off 3 bases at V and 4 bases at J, with 8 bases between the two ends. The CDR3 sequence is CASSFMTADTQYF. CDR3 coding DNA: TGTGCCAGCAGTTTTATGACCGCAGATACGCAGTATTTT.